This TCR beta chain was profiled in a study of CD8 T cells in ankylosing spondylitis. Study-level points and caveats: What appeared characteristic of ankylosing spondylitis blood was a TCR beta motif of eight highly homologous variants.

This clonotype was counted only a few times. Its specificity is not known. This CDR3 has 13 amino acids. V shed 5 bases and J 8 bases; nucleotides not matched to a gene: 7. Germline V lookup: CDR1 SGHTA, CDR2 FQGNSA. TCRdb called the 5' RACE reads again in MiXCR, with one record for every CDR3 protein. The sample lists 700,000 to 1,000,000 distinct CDR3 sequences, about 12% occurring once. The V gene is TRBV7-2, the J gene TRBJ1-1, with TRBD1 matching over 8 bases. This TCR was recovered from a male donor with ankylosing spondylitis. Input material: blood, either unsorted or a sorted T cell fraction (not recorded which). As DNA, the CDR3 is TGTGCCAGCAGCCTCACGGACAGGGAGGAAGCTTTCTTT. It specifies CASSLTDREEAFF.